This record covers a single T cell receptor beta chain. Its antigen is undetermined. Documented time point: cycle 4 day 1 (C4D1), after less than seven weeks of nivolumab. Every one of the patients relapsed after autologous stem cell transplantation (brentuximab vedotin exposure was variable). The data stem from a study of PD-1 blockade in classical Hodgkin lymphoma. The study's findings and limits: Whereas CD4+ TCR diversity had risen significantly by C4D1, CD8+ TCR diversity had not. Baseline TCR diversity was reportedly lower in newly diagnosed patients than in healthy donors. It was reported as lower still in relapsed/refractory patients. Whoever responded completely had baseline diversity much like that seen in newly diagnosed patients.

Assay: immunoSEQ multiplex PCR; the TCRdb copy retains only in-frame clones and omits some. The sample includes 21,000 or so clones, more than 70% of them seen just once. V was pared by 2 bases and J by 1 base, with 7 bases of the junction left unmatched. The germline V gene encodes CDR1 MNHEY and CDR2 SMNVEV (reference sequence). The CDR3 is made up of 17 amino acids. The J gene is TRBJ1-4, the V gene TRBV27; the match to TRBD1 covers 7 bases. This clonotype was sampled from a human donor with classical Hodgkin lymphoma. The source was peripheral blood mononuclear cells (PBMCs), collected before the fourth cycle of nivolumab. CDR3 protein: CASSLGYRGLTNEKLFF. CDR3 DNA: TGTGCCAGCAGTTTAGGTTACAGGGGATTAACTAATGAAAAACTGTTTTTT.